The 7 T cell receptor beta chains in this list originate from one sample, sequenced in a study of T-cell memory formation after mild COVID-19. TCRdb reprocessed the 5' RACE reads via MiXCR and lists one record per CDR3 protein. The data hold fewer than 50,000 distinct CDR3 sequences, with 7.3% observed a single time. The sequenced sample was PBMCs or a T cell subset sorted from them (not recorded which). The receptors shown here come from a young man who had mild COVID-19 (a few samples of this study predate the infection). Cell type and time point are not known.

The chain has TRBV10-3 and TRBJ2-1; maybe TRBD2 (6 bases). V was cut by 0 bases and J by 0 bases, with 12 bases left in between. Germline assignment: CDR1 ENHRY and CDR2 SYGVKD. CDR3 size: 17 residues. The CDR3 loop reads CAISESRRGHSYNEQFF. CDR3 DNA sequence: TGTGCCATCAGTGAGTCGAGGCGGGGCCACTCCTACAATGAGCAGTTCTTC.

This clonotype has ten or more counts. The gene calls are TRBV12-3 or TRBV12-4 and TRBJ1-5; D remains unclear. CDR3 length: 13 residues. V dropped 6 bases and J dropped 4 bases, with 10 bases sitting between them. In DNA form, the CDR3 reads TGTGCCAGCAGCCGCCGGGAGAATCAGCCCCAGCATTTT. Translated, it gives CASSRRENQPQHF.

This clonotype has a handful of counts. The V gene is TRBV6-6, the J gene TRBJ1-5; no clear D gene. In germline, CDR1 is MNHNY, CDR2 SVGAGI (reference sequence). The CDR3 is 13 amino acids. Trimming stripped 6 bases from V and 4 bases from J, with 10 bases between. CDR3 protein: CASSHGVNQPQHF. DNA of the CDR3: TGTGCCAGCAGCCACGGGGTGAATCAGCCCCAGCATTTT.

The gene calls are TRBV6-1 and TRBJ2-7; D uncertain. The V end lost 6 bases, the J end lost 2 bases, and 8 bases lay between the germline ends. The CDR3 runs to 12 residues. Germline V lookup: CDR1 MNHNS, CDR2 SASEGT. CDR3 in DNA: TGTGCCAGCAGGGAAACTACCTACGAGCAGTACGTC. Translated: CASRETTYEQYV.

Remarks on this clonotype: This sequence may be a read error, since a much larger clone differs from it by one base. The rearrangement joins TRBV5-1 to TRBJ2-3; 10 positions agree with TRBD1. The CDR3 consists of 16 residues. The germline CDR1 and CDR2 sequences are SGHRS and YFSETQ. The CDR3 here is CASRLAGQGLVDTQYF. The CDR3 nucleotides are TGCGCCAGCAGGTTGGCGGGACAGGGGCTCGTCGATACGCAGTATTTT.

This clonotype was seen repeatedly, ten times or more. The chain is built from TRBV5-1 and TRBJ1-1; the D gene is possibly TRBD1 (6 bases). Germline assignment: CDR1 SGHRS and CDR2 YFSETQ. The V and J ends lost 2 bases and 2 bases respectively, with 13 bases between them. The CDR3 is made up of 15 amino acids. In DNA form, the CDR3 reads TGCGCCAGCAGCTTTGCAGGGGCCTACAACACTGAAGCTTTCTTT. Protein: CASSFAGAYNTEAFF.

This clonotype came up many times. The J gene is TRBJ2-2, the V gene TRBV11-2, with 7 bases lining up with TRBD2. The CDR3 length is 16 residues. The junction had 5 bases not matched to a gene; V was cut back by 2 bases and J by 2 bases. Per germline, CDR1 SGHAT and CDR2 FQNNGV. The CDR3 reads CASSLLAGPNTGELFF. The CDR3 region has the DNA TGTGCCAGCAGCTTATTAGCGGGCCCAAACACCGGGGAGCTGTTTTTT.